The present T cell receptor beta chain was sequenced within a study of CD4 T cells in relation to SARS-CoV-2 and coronaviruses. The study, taken as a whole, reports: The assay detects memory recall responses, not culture-primed primary responses.

With respect to this clone: Its antigen is currently unknown.

Repertoires were generated with immunoSEQ multiplex PCR, while TCRdb's copy carries only in-frame clones and drops some. The sample has under 70,000 clones, around 86% seen once. Before the COVID-19 pandemic, during about 2011-2019, CD4+ T cells were taken from unexposed donors. This sequence originates from a human donor in good health. The specimen was memory CD4+ T cells from PBMCs.

The CDR3 protein is CASSLQPSGRSHQGTDTQYF. In DNA, the CDR3 is TGCGCCAGCAGCTTGCAGCCTAGCGGGAGGTCTCATCAGGGCACAGATACGCAGTATTTT. The V gene is TRBV5-1, the J gene TRBJ2-3; TRBD2 agrees at 11 bases. Germline V gene lookup returns CDR1 SGHRS and CDR2 YFSETQ. The trim removed 1 base at V and 1 base at J, leaving 14 bases unmatched. This CDR3 has 20 residues. Looking up the rest from reference TRBV5-1 and TRBJ2-3 gives the full variable domain: KAGVTQTPRYLIKTRGQQVTLSCSPISGHRSVSWYQQTPGQGLQFLFEYFSETQRNKGNFPGRFSGRQFSNSRSEMNVSTLELGDSALYLCASSLQPSGRSHQGTDTQYFGPGTRLTVL.